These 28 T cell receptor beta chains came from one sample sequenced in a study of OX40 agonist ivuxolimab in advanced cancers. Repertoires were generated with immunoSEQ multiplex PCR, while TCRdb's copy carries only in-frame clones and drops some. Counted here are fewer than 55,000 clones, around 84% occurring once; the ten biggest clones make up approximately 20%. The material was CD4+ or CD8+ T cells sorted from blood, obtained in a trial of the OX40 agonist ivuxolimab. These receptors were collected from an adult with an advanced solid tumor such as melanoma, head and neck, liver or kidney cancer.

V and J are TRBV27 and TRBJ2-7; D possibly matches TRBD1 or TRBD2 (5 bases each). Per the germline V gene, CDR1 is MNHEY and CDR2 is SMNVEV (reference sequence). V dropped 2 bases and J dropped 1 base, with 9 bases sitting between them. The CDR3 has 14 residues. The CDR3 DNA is TGTGCCAGCAGTTTAATGGGACCATCCTACGAGCAGTACTTC. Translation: CASSLMGPSYEQYF.

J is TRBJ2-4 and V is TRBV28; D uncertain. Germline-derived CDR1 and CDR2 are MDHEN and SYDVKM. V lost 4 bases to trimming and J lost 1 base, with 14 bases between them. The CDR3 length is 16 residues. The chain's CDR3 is CASSSLSGFAKNIQYF. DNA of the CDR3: TGTGCCAGCAGTTCACTTAGTGGGTTTGCCAAAAACATTCAGTACTTC.

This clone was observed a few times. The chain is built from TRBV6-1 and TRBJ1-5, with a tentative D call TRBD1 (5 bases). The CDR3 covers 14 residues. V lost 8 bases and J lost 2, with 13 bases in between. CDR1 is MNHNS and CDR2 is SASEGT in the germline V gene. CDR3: CASEKGEGNQPQHF. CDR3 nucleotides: TGTGCCAGCGAAAAAGGGGAGGGCAATCAGCCCCAGCATTTT.

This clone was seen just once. CDR3 loop: CASSLRQGGQPQHF. CDR3 in DNA: TGTGCCAGCAGTTTAAGACAGGGAGGCCAGCCCCAGCATTTT. The rearrangement links TRBV28 to TRBJ1-5; 7 bases agree with TRBD1. The CDR3 totals 14 residues. Losses at the gene ends were 2 bases for V and 7 bases for J; bases not matched to a gene: 5. Germline CDR1 and CDR2: MDHEN and SYDVKM. The whole variable domain, remainder taken from reference TRBV28 and TRBJ1-5, is DVKVTQSSRYLVKRTGEKVFLECVQDMDHENMFWYRQDPGLGLRLIYFSYDVKMKEKGDIPEGYSVSREKKERFSLILESASTNQTSMYLCASSLRQGGQPQHFGDGTRLSIL.

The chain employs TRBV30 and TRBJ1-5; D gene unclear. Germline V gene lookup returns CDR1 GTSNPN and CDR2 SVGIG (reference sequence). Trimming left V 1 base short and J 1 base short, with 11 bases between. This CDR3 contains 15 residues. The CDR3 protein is CAWSAGSSSNQPQHF. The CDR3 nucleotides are TGTGCCTGGAGTGCGGGGTCTTCAAGCAATCAGCCCCAGCATTTT.

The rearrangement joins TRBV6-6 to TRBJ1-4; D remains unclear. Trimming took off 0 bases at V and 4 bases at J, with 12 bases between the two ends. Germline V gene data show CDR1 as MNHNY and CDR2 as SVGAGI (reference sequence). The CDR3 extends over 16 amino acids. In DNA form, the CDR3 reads TGTGCCAGCAGTTACTCGGTTCAGGCGGTTAATGAAAAACTGTTTTTT. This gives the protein CASSYSVQAVNEKLFF.

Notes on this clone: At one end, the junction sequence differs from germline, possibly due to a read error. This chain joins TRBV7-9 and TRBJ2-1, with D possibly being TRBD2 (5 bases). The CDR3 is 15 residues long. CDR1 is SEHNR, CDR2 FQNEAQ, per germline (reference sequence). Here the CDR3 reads CASSLVEAAYNERFF. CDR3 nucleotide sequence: TGTGCCAGCAGCTTAGTTGAAGCGGCCTACAATGAGCGGTTCTTC.

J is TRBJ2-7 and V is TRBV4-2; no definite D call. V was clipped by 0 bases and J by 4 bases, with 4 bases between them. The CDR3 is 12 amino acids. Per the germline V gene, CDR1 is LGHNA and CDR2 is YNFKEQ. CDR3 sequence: CASSQDDYEQYF. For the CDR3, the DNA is TGTGCCAGCAGCCAAGATGATTACGAGCAGTACTTC.

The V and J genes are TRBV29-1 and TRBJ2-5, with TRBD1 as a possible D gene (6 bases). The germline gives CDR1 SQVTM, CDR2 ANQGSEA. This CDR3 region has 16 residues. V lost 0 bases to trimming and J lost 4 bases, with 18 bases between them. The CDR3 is CSVEDLHGQGRETQYF. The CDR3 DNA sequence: TGCAGCGTTGAAGATCTTCACGGGCAGGGGAGAGAGACCCAGTACTTC. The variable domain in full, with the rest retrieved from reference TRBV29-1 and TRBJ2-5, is SAVISQKPSRDICQRGTSLTIQCQVDSQVTMMFWYRQQPGQSLTLIATANQGSEATYESGFVIDKFPISRPNLTFSTLTVSNMSPEDSSIYLCSVEDLHGQGRETQYFGPGTRLLVL.

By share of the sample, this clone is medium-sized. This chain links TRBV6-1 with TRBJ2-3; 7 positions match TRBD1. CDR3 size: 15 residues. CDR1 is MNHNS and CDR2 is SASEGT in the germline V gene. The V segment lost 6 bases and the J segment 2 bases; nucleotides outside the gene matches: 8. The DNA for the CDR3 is TGTGCCAGCAGAGAATGGGACAGCTACACAGATACGCAGTATTTT. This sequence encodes CASREWDSYTDTQYF.

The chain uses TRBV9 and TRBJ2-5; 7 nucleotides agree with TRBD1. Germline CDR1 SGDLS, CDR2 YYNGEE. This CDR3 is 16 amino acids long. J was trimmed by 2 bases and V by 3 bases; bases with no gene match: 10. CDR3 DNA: TGTGCCAGCAGCGCACTCGACGGGACAGTTCAAGAGACCCAGTACTTC. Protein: CASSALDGTVQETQYF.

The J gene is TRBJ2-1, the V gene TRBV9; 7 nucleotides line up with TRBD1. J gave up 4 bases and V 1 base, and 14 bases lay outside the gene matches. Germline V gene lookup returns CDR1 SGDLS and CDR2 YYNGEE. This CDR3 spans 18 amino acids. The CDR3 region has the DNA TGTGCCAGCAGCGTAACCCTACACAGGGGAGAGGTTTACAATGAGCAGTTCTTC. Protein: CASSVTLHRGEVYNEQFF.

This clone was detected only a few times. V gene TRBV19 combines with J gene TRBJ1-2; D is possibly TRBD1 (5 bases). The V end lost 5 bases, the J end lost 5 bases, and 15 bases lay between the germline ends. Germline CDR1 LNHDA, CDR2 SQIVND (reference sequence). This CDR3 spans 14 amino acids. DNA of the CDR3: TGTGCCAGTAGTCAAGACAGAAAAATATATGGCTACACCTTC. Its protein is CASSQDRKIYGYTF.

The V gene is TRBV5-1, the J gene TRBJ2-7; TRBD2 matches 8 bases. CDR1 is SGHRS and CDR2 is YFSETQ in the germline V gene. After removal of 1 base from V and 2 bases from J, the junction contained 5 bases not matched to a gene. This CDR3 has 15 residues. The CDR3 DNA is TGCGCCAGCAGCTTGTACGGCGGGAGGACCTACGAGCAGTACTTC. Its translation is CASSLYGGRTYEQYF.

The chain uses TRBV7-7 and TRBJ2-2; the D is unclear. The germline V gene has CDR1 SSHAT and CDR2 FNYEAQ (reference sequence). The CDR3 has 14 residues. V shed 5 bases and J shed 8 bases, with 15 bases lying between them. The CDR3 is CASSPDLGAGELFF. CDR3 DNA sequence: TGTGCCAGCAGCCCGGATCTTGGAGCAGGGGAGCTGTTTTTT. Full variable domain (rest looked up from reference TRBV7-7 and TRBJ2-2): GAGVSQSPRYKVTKRGQDVTLRCDPISSHATLYWYQQALGQGPEFLTYFNYEAQPDKSGLPSDRFSAERPEGSISTLTIQRTEQRDSAMYRCASSPDLGAGELFFGEGSRLTVL.

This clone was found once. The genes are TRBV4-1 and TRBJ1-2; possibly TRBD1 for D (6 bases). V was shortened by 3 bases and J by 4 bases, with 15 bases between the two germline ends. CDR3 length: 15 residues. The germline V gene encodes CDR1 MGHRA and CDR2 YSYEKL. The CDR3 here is CASSQHQGIGYGYTF. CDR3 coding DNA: TGCGCCAGCAGCCAGCACCAGGGGATCGGCTATGGCTACACCTTC.

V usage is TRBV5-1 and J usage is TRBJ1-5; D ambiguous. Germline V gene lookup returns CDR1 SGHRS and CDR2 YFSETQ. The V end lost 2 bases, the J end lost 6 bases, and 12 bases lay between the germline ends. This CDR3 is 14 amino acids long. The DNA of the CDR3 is TGCGCCAGCAGCTTAGATTTGGGTGGTCAGCCCCAGCATTTT. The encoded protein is CASSLDLGGQPQHF.

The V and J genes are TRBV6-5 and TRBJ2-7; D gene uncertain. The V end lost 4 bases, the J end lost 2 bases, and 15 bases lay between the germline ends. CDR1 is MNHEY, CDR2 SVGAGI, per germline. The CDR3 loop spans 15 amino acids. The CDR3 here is CASSSPTRPTYEQYF. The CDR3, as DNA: TGTGCCAGCAGTTCTCCGACACGACCAACCTACGAGCAGTACTTC.

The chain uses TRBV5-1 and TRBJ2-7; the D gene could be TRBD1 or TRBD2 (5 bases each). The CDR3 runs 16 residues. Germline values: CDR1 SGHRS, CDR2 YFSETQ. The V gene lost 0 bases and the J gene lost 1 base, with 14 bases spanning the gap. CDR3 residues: CASSLDGAGQSYEQYF. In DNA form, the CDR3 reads TGCGCCAGCAGCTTGGATGGGGCGGGCCAGTCCTACGAGCAGTACTTC.

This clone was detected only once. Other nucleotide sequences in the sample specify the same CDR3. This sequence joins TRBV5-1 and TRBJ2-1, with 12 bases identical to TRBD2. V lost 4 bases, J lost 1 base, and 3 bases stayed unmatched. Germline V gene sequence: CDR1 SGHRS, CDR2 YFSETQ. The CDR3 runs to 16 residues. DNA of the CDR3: TGCGCCAGCAGCCAAGGACTAGCGGGATCCTACAATGAGCAGTTCTTC. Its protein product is CASSQGLAGSYNEQFF.

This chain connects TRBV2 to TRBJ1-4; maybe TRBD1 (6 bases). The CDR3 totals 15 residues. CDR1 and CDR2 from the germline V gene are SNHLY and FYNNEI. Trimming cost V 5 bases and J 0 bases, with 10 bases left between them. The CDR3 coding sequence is TGTGCCAGCAGTTCCTACAGGGCAACTAATGAAAAACTGTTTTTT. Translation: CASSSYRATNEKLFF.

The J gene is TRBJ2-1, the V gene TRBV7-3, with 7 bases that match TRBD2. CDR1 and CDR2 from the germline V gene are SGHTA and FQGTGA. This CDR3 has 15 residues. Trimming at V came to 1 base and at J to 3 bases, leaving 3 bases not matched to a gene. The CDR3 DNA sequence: TGTGCCAGCAGCTTAATGAGCGGGATCTACAATGAGCAGTTCTTC. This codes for CASSLMSGIYNEQFF.

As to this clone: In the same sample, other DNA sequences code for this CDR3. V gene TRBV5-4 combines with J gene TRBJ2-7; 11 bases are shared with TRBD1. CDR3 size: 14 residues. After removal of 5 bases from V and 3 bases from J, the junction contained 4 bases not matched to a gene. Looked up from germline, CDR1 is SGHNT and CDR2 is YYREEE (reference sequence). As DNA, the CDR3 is TGTGCCAGCAGTTCCGGGACAGGGGGCTACGAGCAGTACTTC. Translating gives CASSSGTGGYEQYF.

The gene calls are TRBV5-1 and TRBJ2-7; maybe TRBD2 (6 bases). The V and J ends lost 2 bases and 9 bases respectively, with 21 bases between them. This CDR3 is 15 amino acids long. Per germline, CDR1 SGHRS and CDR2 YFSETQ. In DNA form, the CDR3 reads TGCGCCAGCAGCTTTGACGGGACTGACGGATCCGGGCAGTACTTC. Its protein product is CASSFDGTDGSGQYF.

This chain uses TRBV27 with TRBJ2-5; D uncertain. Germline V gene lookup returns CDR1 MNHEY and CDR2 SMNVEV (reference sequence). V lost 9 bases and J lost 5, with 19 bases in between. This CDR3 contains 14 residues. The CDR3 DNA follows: TGTGCCAGTTCTCGACTCATTAGGCGGGAGACCCAGTACTTC. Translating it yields CASSRLIRRETQYF.

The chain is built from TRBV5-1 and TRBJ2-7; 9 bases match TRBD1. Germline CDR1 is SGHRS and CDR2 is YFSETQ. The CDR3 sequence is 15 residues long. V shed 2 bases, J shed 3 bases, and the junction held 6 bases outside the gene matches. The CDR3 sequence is CASSFTGGAFYEQYF. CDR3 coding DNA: TGCGCCAGCAGCTTTACAGGGGGCGCTTTCTACGAGCAGTACTTC.

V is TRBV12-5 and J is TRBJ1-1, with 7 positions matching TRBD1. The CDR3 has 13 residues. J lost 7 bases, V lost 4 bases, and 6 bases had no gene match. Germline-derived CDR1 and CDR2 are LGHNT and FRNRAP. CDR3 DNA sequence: TGTGCTAGTGGTTACAGTAGGGACAGTGAAGCTTTCTTT. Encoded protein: CASGYSRDSEAFF. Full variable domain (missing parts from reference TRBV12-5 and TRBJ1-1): DARVTQTPRHKVTEMGQEVTMRCQPILGHNTVFWYRQTMMQGLELLAYFRNRAPLDDSGMPKDRFSAEMPDATLATLKIQPSEPRDSAVYFCASGYSRDSEAFFGQGTRLTVV.

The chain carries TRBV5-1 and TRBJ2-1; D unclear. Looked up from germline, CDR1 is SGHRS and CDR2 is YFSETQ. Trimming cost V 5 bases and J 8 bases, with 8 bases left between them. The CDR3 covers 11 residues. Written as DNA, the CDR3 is TGCGCCAGCAGATTAGATCATGAGCAGTTCTTC. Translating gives CASRLDHEQFF.